A single sample is the source of the 26 T cell receptor beta chains below, sequenced in a study of blood T cell repertoires in COVID-19. Assay used: immunoSEQ multiplex PCR; TCRdb lists only in-frame clones, some missing. The data show hundreds of thousands of clones, 81% seen once. Sequences were obtained from peripheral blood. All receptors come from a woman at least 80 years old with acute or convalescent COVID-19.

Details on this clone: Other DNA sequences within the sample encode an identical CDR3. The chain couples TRBV3-1 (or the pseudogene TRBV3-2) to TRBJ2-7; possible D gene TRBD1, 5 bases. The CDR3 totals 13 residues. Looked up from germline, CDR1 is LGHDT and CDR2 is YNNKEL (reference sequence). V was pared by 0 bases and J by 4 bases, with 7 bases between. This CDR3 reads CASSQERGYEQYF. In nucleotides, the CDR3 is TGTGCCAGCAGCCAAGAAAGGGGATACGAGCAGTACTTC.

The genes are TRBV6-5 and TRBJ1-2; the D gene is possibly TRBD1 (5 bases). The V end lost 7 bases, the J end lost 5 bases, and 11 bases lay between the germline ends. Germline-derived CDR1 and CDR2 are MNHEY and SVGAGI. The length of the CDR3 is 12 residues. CDR3 region: CASIDSVYGYTF. DNA of the CDR3: TGTGCCAGCATCGACAGCGTTTATGGCTACACCTTC.

The V and J genes are TRBV3-1 (or the pseudogene TRBV3-2) and TRBJ2-2; D uncertain. The V and J ends lost 0 bases and 7 bases respectively, with 15 bases between them. The CDR3 has 16 amino acids. CDR1 is LGHDT, CDR2 YNNKEL, per germline (reference sequence). The CDR3 nucleotides are TGTGCCAGCAGCCAAGATGGGCAGGCTTACTTCGGGGAGCTGTTTTTT. Encoded protein: CASSQDGQAYFGELFF.

CDR3 sequence reads: CASSDPRAQETQYF. The CDR3, as DNA: TGTGCCAGCAGTGACCCCAGGGCTCAAGAGACCCAGTACTTC. The chain employs TRBV2 and TRBJ2-5; tentatively, D is TRBD1 (5 bases). Germline V gene lookup returns CDR1 SNHLY and CDR2 FYNNEI. This CDR3 contains 14 residues. V lost 3 bases and J 2 bases, leaving 10 bases between the germline ends. Supplemented by reference TRBV2 and TRBJ2-5, the full variable domain reads EPEVTQTPSHQVTQMGQEVILRCVPISNHLYFYWYRQILGQKVEFLVSFYNNEISEKSEIFDDQFSVERPDGSNFTLKIRSTKLEDSAMYFCASSDPRAQETQYFGPGTRLLVL.

V and J are TRBV5-1 and TRBJ2-3; possibly TRBD2 for D (5 bases). This CDR3 contains 14 residues. The V end was cut by 0 bases, the J end by 5 bases, with 10 bases between. From germline, CDR1 is SGHRS and CDR2 YFSETQ. CDR3 residues: CASSLGGFRDTQYF. CDR3 nucleotide sequence: TGCGCCAGCAGCTTGGGAGGGTTCAGAGATACGCAGTATTTT.

The V call is TRBV6-5, the J call TRBJ1-2, with TRBD1 matching over 9 bases. CDR1 and CDR2 from the germline V gene are MNHEY and SVGAGI. V shed 5 bases and J 2 bases; nucleotides not matched to a gene: 3. The CDR3 length is 14 residues. CDR3: CASSLGQGNYGYTF. Here the CDR3 DNA reads TGTGCCAGCAGTCTTGGACAGGGGAACTATGGCTACACCTTC.

This chain joins TRBV28 and TRBJ1-4; the D gene is possibly TRBD1 (5 bases). This CDR3 comprises 17 residues. V gave up 3 bases and J gave up 6 bases, with 20 bases separating them. The germline V gene encodes CDR1 MDHEN and CDR2 SYDVKM. The CDR3 DNA reads TGTGCCAGCAGTTTTAGGGGAGGAAGCGGCGACGATGAAAAACTGTTTTTT. As protein: CASSFRGGSGDDEKLFF.

The gene calls are TRBV2 and TRBJ1-6; the D gene is possibly TRBD1 (6 bases). The V end was cut by 6 bases, the J end by 8 bases, with 11 bases between. This CDR3 comprises 13 residues. Germline V lookup: CDR1 SNHLY, CDR2 FYNNEI. CDR3 sequence: CASSRDKDSPLHF. The CDR3 coding sequence is TGTGCCAGCAGCCGGGACAAAGATTCACCCCTCCACTTT. Variable domain in full (rest from reference TRBV2 and TRBJ1-6): EPEVTQTPSHQVTQMGQEVILRCVPISNHLYFYWYRQILGQKVEFLVSFYNNEISEKSEIFDDQFSVERPDGSNFTLKIRSTKLEDSAMYFCASSRDKDSPLHFGNGTRLTVT.

This chain uses TRBV19 with TRBJ1-2, with TRBD1 matching over 9 bases. Germline V gene sequence: CDR1 LNHDA, CDR2 SQIVND (reference sequence). The CDR3 has 18 amino acids. J was trimmed by 6 bases and V by 5 bases; bases with no gene match: 19. In DNA, the CDR3 is TGTGCCAGTAGTCCAGCCGGGACAGGGACCCTTATCACTCATGGCTACACCTTC. Translated, it gives CASSPAGTGTLITHGYTF. The full variable domain, completed using reference TRBV19 and TRBJ1-2, is DGGITQSPKYLFRKEGQNVTLSCEQNLNHDAMYWYRQDPGQGLRLIYYSQIVNDFQKGDIAEGYSVSREKKESFPLTVTSAQKNPTAFYLCASSPAGTGTLITHGYTFGSGTRLTVV.

The rearrangement links TRBV30 to TRBJ2-7; D possibly corresponds to TRBD1 (6 bases). Germline V gene sequence: CDR1 GTSNPN, CDR2 SVGIG (reference sequence). V shed 3 bases and J shed 0 bases, with 12 bases lying between them. This CDR3 spans 14 amino acids. Written as DNA, the CDR3 is TGTGCCTGGAGCAGGACAGTTTTCTCCTACGAGCAGTACTTC. Translated: CAWSRTVFSYEQYF. The full variable domain, completed using reference TRBV30 and TRBJ2-7, is SQTIHQWPATLVQPVGSPLSLECTVEGTSNPNLYWYRQAAGRGLQLLFYSVGIGQISSEVPQNLSASRPQDRQFILSSKKLLLSDSGFYLCAWSRTVFSYEQYFGPGTRLTVT.

The chain recombines TRBV3-1 (or the pseudogene TRBV3-2) with TRBJ2-7; 7 nucleotides align to TRBD1. Germline trimming cut 4 bases from V and 1 base from J; bases unmatched to any gene: 13. This CDR3 has 17 residues. CDR1 and CDR2 (germline): LGHDT, YNNKEL (reference sequence). The CDR3 spells CASSPSQGEPVSYEQYF. The CDR3 DNA sequence: TGTGCCAGCAGCCCCTCCCAGGGGGAACCAGTTTCCTACGAGCAGTACTTC.

This sequence joins TRBV28 and TRBJ2-2, with D perhaps TRBD2 (6 bases). The ends were cut back, 5 bases at V and 1 base at J, with 8 bases in the middle. In germline, CDR1 is MDHEN, CDR2 SYDVKM. The CDR3 contains 14 residues. CDR3 protein: CASSPGGNTGELFF. CDR3 sequence (DNA): TGTGCCAGCAGTCCCGGGGGGAACACCGGGGAGCTGTTTTTT.

This chain uses TRBV15 with TRBJ2-3; D is possibly TRBD1 (5 bases). The CDR3 is 16 residues long. The V gene lost 0 bases and the J gene lost 4 bases, with 14 bases spanning the gap. Germline-derived CDR1 and CDR2 are LNHNV and YYDKDF (reference sequence). The CDR3 DNA reads as TGTGCCACCAGCAGAGATCGGGCAGGGTTTCCAGATACGCAGTATTTT. Amino acid sequence: CATSRDRAGFPDTQYF.

The chain links TRBV5-1 to TRBJ1-1; TRBD1 agrees at 9 bases. The germline V gene encodes CDR1 SGHRS and CDR2 YFSETQ. V was clipped by 2 bases and J by 1 base; unmatched bases: 6. The CDR3 is 16 residues long. The DNA for the CDR3 is TGCGCCAGCAGCTTTACAGGGGGCGGTGGGAACACTGAAGCTTTCTTT. Translated: CASSFTGGGGNTEAFF.

V usage is TRBV30 and J usage is TRBJ2-2, with TRBD2 matching over 9 bases. Per germline, CDR1 GTSNPN and CDR2 SVGIG (reference sequence). This CDR3 region has 16 residues. V lost 4 bases and J lost 6; bases outside the gene matches: 12. The CDR3 region has the DNA TGTGCCTGGATGGGGCTAGCGGGGTCGCGGGCCGGGGAGCTGTTTTTT. Its translation: CAWMGLAGSRAGELFF.

The chain carries TRBV12-5 and TRBJ2-2, with TRBD2 matching 7 bases. This CDR3 region has 15 residues. The germline CDR1 and CDR2 sequences are LGHNT and FRNRAP. J gave up 0 bases and V 6 bases, and 4 bases lay outside the gene matches. Here the CDR3 reads CASGPGTTNTGELFF. CDR3 coding DNA: TGTGCTAGTGGGCCCGGGACTACGAACACCGGGGAGCTGTTTTTT.

CDR3 nucleotides: TGTGCCAGCAGCTTAACCCCTAATTACGAGCAGTACTTC. Translated: CASSLTPNYEQYF. The chain employs TRBV7-8 and TRBJ2-7; D gene uncertain. Germline CDR1 reads SGHVS; CDR2 reads FQNEAQ. CDR3 length: 13 amino acids. V was pared by 2 bases and J by 4 bases, with 9 bases between. The whole variable domain, filled in from reference TRBV7-8 and TRBJ2-7, reads GAGVSQSPRYKVAKRGQDVALRCDPISGHVSLFWYQQALGQGPEFLTYFQNEAQLDKSGLPSDRFFAERPEGSVSTLKIQRTQQEDSAVYLCASSLTPNYEQYFGPGTRLTVT.

The chain recombines TRBV19 with TRBJ2-2, with no clear D. Deletions cut 7 bases from V and 0 bases from J, with 6 bases between. CDR3 size: 13 residues. Germline V gene sequence: CDR1 LNHDA, CDR2 SQIVND (reference sequence). The chain's CDR3 is CASNPTNTGELFF. CDR3 DNA: TGTGCCAGTAATCCCACGAACACCGGGGAGCTGTTTTTT.

The DNA for the CDR3 is TGCGCCAGCAGCTTGGGCAGCGGCCCCACCGGGGAGCTGTTTTTT. Translated: CASSLGSGPTGELFF. This chain uses TRBV5-1 with TRBJ2-2; the D gene is possibly TRBD2 (5 bases). Germline V gene sequence: CDR1 SGHRS, CDR2 YFSETQ. V lost 0 bases, J lost 4 bases, and 10 bases lay in between. The CDR3 is made up of 15 amino acids.

The chain combines TRBV25-1 with TRBJ2-7; TRBD1 aligns across 7 bases. CDR3 length: 14 residues. CDR1 MGHDK and CDR2 SYGVNS come from the germline V gene. V gave up 2 bases and J gave up 3 bases; unmatched junction bases: 4. Written as DNA, the CDR3 is TGTGCCAGCAGTGAACCCGGGACAGTCTACGAGCAGTACTTC. This translates into CASSEPGTVYEQYF.

The gene calls are TRBV18 and TRBJ1-4, with TRBD1 matching over 9 bases. J gave up 4 bases and V 4 bases, and 7 bases lay outside the gene matches. There are 16 residues in the CDR3. Germline assignment: CDR1 KGHSH and CDR2 LQKENI. In DNA form, the CDR3 reads TGTGCCAGCTCACTCCGGACAGGGGTTGATAATGAAAAACTGTTTTTT. It codes for CASSLRTGVDNEKLFF.

The genes are TRBV27 and TRBJ2-5, with 10 bases fitting TRBD2. J gave up 5 bases and V 5 bases, and 11 bases lay outside the gene matches. Germline V gene lookup returns CDR1 MNHEY and CDR2 SMNVEV (reference sequence). There are 16 residues in the CDR3. This chain's CDR3 is CASSLTVLAGVETQYF. The DNA of the CDR3 is TGTGCCAGCAGTCTAACCGTGCTAGCGGGGGTGGAGACCCAGTACTTC.

This rearrangement joins TRBV6-8 to TRBJ1-5, with TRBD1 matching 8 bases. The CDR3 runs 19 residues. CDR1 is MNHGY and CDR2 is SAAAGT in the germline V gene. Germline trimming cut 0 bases from V and 3 bases from J; bases unmatched to any gene: 13. CDR3 coding DNA: TGTGCCAGCAGTTACTCCGGGACAGGTTCGACCGTATACAATCAGCCCCAGCATTTT. Translation gives CASSYSGTGSTVYNQPQHF.

The V call is TRBV19, the J call TRBJ1-5; possible D gene TRBD1, 6 bases. Germline assignment: CDR1 LNHDA and CDR2 SQIVND (reference sequence). This CDR3 spans 14 amino acids. The V gene lost 2 bases and the J gene lost 7 bases, with 12 bases spanning the gap. The CDR3 bases are TGTGCCAGTAGTATAACCAGGGGACAACAGCCCCAGCATTTT. The encoded protein is CASSITRGQQPQHF.

The V gene is TRBV7-9, the J gene TRBJ1-2; perhaps TRBD1 as D (5 bases). V was shortened by 1 base and J by 4 bases, with 10 bases between the two germline ends. This CDR3 region has 14 residues. In germline, CDR1 is SEHNR, CDR2 FQNEAQ (reference sequence). The CDR3 nucleotides read TGTGCCAGCAGCTTAGGGGGACTAGCCTATGGCTACACCTTC. Translation: CASSLGGLAYGYTF.

CDR3 amino acids: CASSQDFPGRNQPQHF. In DNA, the CDR3 is TGTGCCAGCAGCCAAGATTTTCCAGGGCGAAATCAGCCCCAGCATTTT. This chain links TRBV3-1 (or the pseudogene TRBV3-2) with TRBJ1-5; D may be TRBD1 (5 bases). The CDR3 sequence is 16 residues long. V was trimmed by 0 bases and J by 4 bases, leaving 13 bases between them. The germline V gene encodes CDR1 LGHDT and CDR2 YNNKEL (reference sequence).